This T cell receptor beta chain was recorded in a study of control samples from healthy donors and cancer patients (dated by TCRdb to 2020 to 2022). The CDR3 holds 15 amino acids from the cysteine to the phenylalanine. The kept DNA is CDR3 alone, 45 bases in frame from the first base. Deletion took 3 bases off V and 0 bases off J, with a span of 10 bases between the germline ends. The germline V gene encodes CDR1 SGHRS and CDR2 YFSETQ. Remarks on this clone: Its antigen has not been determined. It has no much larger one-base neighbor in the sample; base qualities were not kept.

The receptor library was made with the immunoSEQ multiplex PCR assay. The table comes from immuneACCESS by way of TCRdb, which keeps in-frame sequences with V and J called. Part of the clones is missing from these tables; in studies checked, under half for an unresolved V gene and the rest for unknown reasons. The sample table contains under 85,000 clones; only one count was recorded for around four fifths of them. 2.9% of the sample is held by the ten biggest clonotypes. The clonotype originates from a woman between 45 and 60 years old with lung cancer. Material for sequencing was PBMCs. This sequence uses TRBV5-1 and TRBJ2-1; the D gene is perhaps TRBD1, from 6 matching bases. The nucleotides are TGCGCCAGCAGCTGGCAGGGGAGCTCCTACAATGAGCAGTTCTTC. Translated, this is CASSWQGSSYNEQFF.